This T cell receptor (beta chain) comes out of a study of OX40 agonist ivuxolimab in advanced cancers. The study, taken as a whole, reports: In general, CD8+ T cells held more expanded clones than CD4+ did, on average.

Remarks on this clone: Its antigen is currently unknown.

The assay was immunoSEQ multiplex PCR, and TCRdb's table has in-frame clones only and misses some. Of 80,000 to 100,000 clones in the sample, 87% were seen once. Specimen: CD4+ or CD8+ T cells sorted from blood, collected in a trial of the OX40 agonist ivuxolimab. This TCR derives from an adult with an advanced solid tumor such as melanoma, head and neck, liver or kidney cancer.

CDR3 amino acids: CASSLDGGQGWKAFF. In DNA, the CDR3 is TGTGCCAGCAGCTTGGATGGAGGACAGGGGTGGAAGGCTTTCTTT. The gene calls are TRBV5-4 and TRBJ1-1, with 9 bases lining up with TRBD1. Per germline, CDR1 SGHNT and CDR2 YYREEE (reference sequence). The length of the CDR3 is 15 residues. V gave up 0 bases and J gave up 11 bases; unmatched junction bases: 11.